The sample holds a few counts of the clone carrying this T cell receptor beta chain. Its antigen is as yet unknown. The germline V gene has CDR1 KGHSH and CDR2 LQKENI. CDR3 length equals 13 residues. Carried by the TCR beta cDNA libraries were unique molecular identifiers. MiXCR, run by TCRdb on the PCR reads, gives a single entry per CDR3 protein. The sample includes about 210,000 distinct CDR3 sequences, 29% of them seen just once. This record comes from a study of post-analysis software for immune sequencing data. General study points: A handful of TRBV segments were significantly more frequent in patients than in controls. TRBV5-6, TRBV5-1 and TRBV20-1 were among these segments.

This rearrangement joins TRBV18 to TRBJ2-5; D is uncertain. The J call may be faulty, since TRBJ2-7 better matches the DNA end. The sequence came from a girl aged 2-17 years with multiple sclerosis. Sample: blood. The DNA of the CDR3 is TGTGCCAGCTCACCACCGTCAGACTACGAGCAGTACTTC. Translating gives CASSPPSDYEQYF.